Described below is a single TCR beta chain sequence and its context. This record belongs to a study of T cells expressing NK-cell markers. The CDR3 totals 15 residues. The germline CDR1 and CDR2 sequences are LGHDT and YNNKEL (reference sequence). For each CDR3 protein, TCRdb gives one entry from its re-call of the 5' RACE reads, without DNA. In total, the table holds about 460,000 distinct CDR3 sequences. The specimen was blood T cells: a sorted CD56 or NKG2C T cell subset, CD4+ or CD8+ T cells, or bulk PBMC T cells (not recorded which). The origin of this receptor is a woman aged 45 to 65 in good health. V gene TRBV3-1 combines with J gene TRBJ2-4; checking the TCRdb D call of TRBD1 is not possible without DNA. CDR3 in amino acids: CASRNRKPDRGIQYF. Full variable domain (outside the CDR3, taken from reference TRBV3-1 and TRBJ2-4): DTAVSQTPKYLVTQMGNDKSIKCEQNLGHDTMYWYKQDSKKFLKIMFSYNNKELIINETVPNRFSPKSPDKAHLNLHINSLELGDSAVYFCASRNRKPDRGIQYFGAGTRLSVL.